This T cell receptor (beta chain) was recorded in a study of blood T cell repertoires in COVID-19. Sequencing was performed with immunoSEQ multiplex PCR; in TCRdb, only in-frame clones are kept and a portion is missing. The repertoire holds roughly 310,000 clones, around 89% seen once, with 9.5% in the top ten. V gave up 0 bases and J gave up 5 bases, with 9 bases separating them. Germline values: CDR1 SGDLS, CDR2 YYNGEE. CDR3 length: 14 amino acids. Sequenced: PBMCs or T cells enriched from blood (not recorded which). The chain combines TRBV9 with TRBJ2-1, with D possibly TRBD1 on 6 matching bases. This receptor was obtained from a woman in her forties who had recovered from COVID-19. The CDR3 reads CASSVVQGNNEQFF. DNA for the CDR3: TGTGCCAGCAGCGTAGTGCAGGGGAACAATGAGCAGTTCTTC.